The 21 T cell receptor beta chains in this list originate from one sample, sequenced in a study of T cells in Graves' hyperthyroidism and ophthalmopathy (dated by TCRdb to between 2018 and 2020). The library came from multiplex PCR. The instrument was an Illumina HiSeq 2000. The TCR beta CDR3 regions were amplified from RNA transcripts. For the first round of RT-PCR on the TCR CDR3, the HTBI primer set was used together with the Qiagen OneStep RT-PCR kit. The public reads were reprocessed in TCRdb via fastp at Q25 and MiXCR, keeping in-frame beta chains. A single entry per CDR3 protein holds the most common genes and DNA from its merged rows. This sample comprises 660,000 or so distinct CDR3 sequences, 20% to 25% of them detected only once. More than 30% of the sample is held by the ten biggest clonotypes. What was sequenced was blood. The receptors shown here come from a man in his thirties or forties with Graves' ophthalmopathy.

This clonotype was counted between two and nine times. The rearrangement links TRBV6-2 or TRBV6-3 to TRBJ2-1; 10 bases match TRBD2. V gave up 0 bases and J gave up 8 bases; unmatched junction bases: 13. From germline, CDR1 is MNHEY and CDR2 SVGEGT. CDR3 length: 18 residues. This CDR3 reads CASSYSTELAGVPHEQFF. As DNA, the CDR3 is TGTGCCAGCAGTTACTCCACCGAGCTAGCGGGAGTTCCCCATGAGCAGTTCTTC.

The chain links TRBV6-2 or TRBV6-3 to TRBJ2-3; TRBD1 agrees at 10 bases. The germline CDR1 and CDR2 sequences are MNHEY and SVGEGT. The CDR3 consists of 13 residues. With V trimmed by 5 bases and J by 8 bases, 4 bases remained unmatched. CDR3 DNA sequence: TGTGCCAGCAGTGCCGGGACAGGGGCTACGCAGTATTTT. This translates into CASSAGTGATQYF.

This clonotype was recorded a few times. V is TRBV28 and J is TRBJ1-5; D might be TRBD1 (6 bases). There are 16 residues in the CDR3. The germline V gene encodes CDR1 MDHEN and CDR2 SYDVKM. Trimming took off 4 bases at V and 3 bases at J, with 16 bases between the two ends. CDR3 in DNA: TGTGCCAGCAGTTCACCTCAGGGGTTGGACAATCAGCCCCAGCATTTT. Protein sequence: CASSSPQGLDNQPQHF.

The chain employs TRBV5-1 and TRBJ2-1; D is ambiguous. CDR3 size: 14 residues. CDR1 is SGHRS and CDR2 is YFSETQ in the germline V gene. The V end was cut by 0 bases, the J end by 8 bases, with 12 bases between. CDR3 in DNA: TGCGCCAGCAGCTTGGCCGCGGTCACGGATGAGCAGTTCTTC. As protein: CASSLAAVTDEQFF.

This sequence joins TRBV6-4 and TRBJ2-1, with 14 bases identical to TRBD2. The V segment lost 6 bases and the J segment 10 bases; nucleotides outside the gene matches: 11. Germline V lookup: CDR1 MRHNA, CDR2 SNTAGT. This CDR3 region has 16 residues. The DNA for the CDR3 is TGTGCCAGCAGCTCGGGACTAGCGGGAGCGGGGCAGGAGCAGTTCTTC. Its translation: CASSSGLAGAGQEQFF.

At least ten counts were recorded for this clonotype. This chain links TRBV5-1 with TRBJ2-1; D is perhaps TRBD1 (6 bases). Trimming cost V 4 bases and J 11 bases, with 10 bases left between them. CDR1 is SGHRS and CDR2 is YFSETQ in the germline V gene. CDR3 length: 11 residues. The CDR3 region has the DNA TGCGCCAGCAGCATCCGGGACAAGCAGTTCTTC. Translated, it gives CASSIRDKQFF.

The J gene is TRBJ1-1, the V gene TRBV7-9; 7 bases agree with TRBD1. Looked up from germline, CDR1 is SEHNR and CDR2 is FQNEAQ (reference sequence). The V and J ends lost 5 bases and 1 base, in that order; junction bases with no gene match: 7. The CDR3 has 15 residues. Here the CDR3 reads CASSHPRTGNTEAFF. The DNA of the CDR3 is TGTGCCAGCAGCCACCCGAGGACAGGGAACACTGAAGCTTTCTTT.

The CDR3, as DNA: TGTGCCAGCAGTGAACGCGAGGCTGAGAAGCAGTTCTTC. This sequence encodes CASSEREAEKQFF. This rearrangement joins TRBV6-1 to TRBJ2-1; D call uncertain. The V end was cut by 2 bases, the J end by 11 bases, with 13 bases between. CDR3 length equals 13 residues. CDR1 and CDR2 from the germline V gene are MNHNS and SASEGT.

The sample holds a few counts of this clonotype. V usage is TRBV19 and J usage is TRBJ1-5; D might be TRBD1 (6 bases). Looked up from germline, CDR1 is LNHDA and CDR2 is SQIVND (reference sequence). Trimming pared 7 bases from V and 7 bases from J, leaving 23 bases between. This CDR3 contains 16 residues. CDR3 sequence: CASTSRTVRLGQPQHF. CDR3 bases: TGTGCCAGTACCTCTCGGACAGTGAGGCTGGGGCAGCCCCAGCATTTT.

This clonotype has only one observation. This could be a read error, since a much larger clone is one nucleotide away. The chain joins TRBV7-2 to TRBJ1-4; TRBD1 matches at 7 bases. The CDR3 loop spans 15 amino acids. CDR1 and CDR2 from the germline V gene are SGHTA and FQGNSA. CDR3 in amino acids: CASSLAGQSNEELFF. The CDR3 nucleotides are TGTGCCAGCAGCTTAGCGGGACAGAGTAATGAAGAACTGTTTTTT. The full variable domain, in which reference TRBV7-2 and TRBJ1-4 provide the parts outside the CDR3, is GAGVSQSPSNKVTEKGKDVELRCDPISGHTALYWYRQSLGQGLEFLIYFQGNSAPDKSGLPSDRFSAERTGGSVSTLTIQRTQQEDSAVYLCASSLAGQSNEELFFGSGTQLSVL.

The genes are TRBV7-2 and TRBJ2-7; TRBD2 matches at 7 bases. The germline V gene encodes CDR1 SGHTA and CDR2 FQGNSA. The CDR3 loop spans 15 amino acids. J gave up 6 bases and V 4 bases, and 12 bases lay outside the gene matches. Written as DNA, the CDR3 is TGTGCCAGCAGCTACAGACTAGCCGGAACGGTCGAGCAGTACTTC. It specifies CASSYRLAGTVEQYF.

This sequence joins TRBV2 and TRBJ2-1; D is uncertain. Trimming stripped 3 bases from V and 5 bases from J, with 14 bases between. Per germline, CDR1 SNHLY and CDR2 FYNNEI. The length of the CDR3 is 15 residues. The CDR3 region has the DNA TGTGCCAGCAGTGATGGTTGGGCGTCGAACAATGAGCAGTTCTTC. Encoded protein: CASSDGWASNNEQFF.

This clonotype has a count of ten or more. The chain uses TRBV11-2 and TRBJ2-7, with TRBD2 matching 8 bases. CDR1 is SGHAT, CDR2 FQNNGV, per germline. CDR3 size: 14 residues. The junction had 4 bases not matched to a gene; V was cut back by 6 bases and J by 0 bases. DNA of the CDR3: TGTGCCAGCAGGGGAAGCGGGGGCTCCTACGAGCAGTACTTC. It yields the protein CASRGSGGSYEQYF. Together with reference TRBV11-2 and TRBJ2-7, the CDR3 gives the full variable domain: EAGVAQSPRYKIIEKRQSVAFWCNPISGHATLYWYQQILGQGPKLLIQFQNNGVVDDSQLPKDRFSAERLKGVDSTLKIQPAKLEDSAVYLCASRGSGGSYEQYFGPGTRLTVT.

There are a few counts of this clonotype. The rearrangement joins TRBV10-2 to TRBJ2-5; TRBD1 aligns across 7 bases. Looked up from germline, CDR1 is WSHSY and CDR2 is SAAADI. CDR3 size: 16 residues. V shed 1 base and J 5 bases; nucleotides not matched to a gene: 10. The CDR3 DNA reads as TGCGCCAGCAGTGAGTTCCCACAGGGGATGGGGGAGACCCAGTACTTC. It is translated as CASSEFPQGMGETQYF.

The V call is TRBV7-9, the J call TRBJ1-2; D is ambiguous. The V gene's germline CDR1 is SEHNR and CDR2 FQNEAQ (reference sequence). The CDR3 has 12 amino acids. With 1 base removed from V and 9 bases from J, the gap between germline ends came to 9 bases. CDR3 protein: CASSLDSVRYTF. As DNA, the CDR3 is TGTGCCAGCAGCTTAGACAGCGTGCGCTACACCTTC. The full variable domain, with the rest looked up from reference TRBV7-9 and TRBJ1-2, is DTGVSQNPRHKITKRGQNVTFRCDPISEHNRLYWYRQTLGQGPEFLTYFQNEAQLEKSRLLSDRFSAERPKGSFSTLEIQRTEQGDSAMYLCASSLDSVRYTFGSGTRLTVV.

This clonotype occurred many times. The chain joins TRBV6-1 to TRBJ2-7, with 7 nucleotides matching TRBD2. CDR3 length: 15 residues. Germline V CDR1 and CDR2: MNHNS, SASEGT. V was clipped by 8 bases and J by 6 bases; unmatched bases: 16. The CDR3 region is CASGPWDYAPGEQYF. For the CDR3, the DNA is TGTGCCAGCGGCCCCTGGGACTACGCTCCGGGCGAGCAGTACTTC.

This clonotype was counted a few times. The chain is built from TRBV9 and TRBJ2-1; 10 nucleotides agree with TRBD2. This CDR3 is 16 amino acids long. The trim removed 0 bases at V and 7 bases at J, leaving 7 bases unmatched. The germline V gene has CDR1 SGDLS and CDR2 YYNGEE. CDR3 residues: CASSVVALAGVNEQFF. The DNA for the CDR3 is TGTGCCAGCAGCGTAGTAGCCCTAGCGGGAGTTAATGAGCAGTTCTTC. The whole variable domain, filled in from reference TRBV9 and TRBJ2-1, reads DSGVTQTPKHLITATGQRVTLRCSPRSGDLSVYWYQQSLDQGLQFLIQYYNGEERAKGNILERFSAQQFPDLHSELNLSSLELGDSALYFCASSVVALAGVNEQFFGPGTRLTVL.

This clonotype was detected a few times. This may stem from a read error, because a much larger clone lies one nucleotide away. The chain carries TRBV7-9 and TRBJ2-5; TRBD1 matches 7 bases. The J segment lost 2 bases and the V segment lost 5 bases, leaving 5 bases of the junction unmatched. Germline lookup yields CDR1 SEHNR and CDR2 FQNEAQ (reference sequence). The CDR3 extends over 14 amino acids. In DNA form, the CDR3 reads TGTGCCAGCAGCCAACCGACAGGGCAAGAGACCCAGTACTTC. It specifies CASSQPTGQETQYF.

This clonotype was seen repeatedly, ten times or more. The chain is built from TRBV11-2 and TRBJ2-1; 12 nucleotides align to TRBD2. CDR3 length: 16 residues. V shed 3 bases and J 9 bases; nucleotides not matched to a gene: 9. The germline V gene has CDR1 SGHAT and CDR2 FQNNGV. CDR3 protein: CASSFFTGLAGSEQFF. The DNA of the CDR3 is TGTGCCAGCAGCTTTTTTACCGGACTAGCGGGATCTGAGCAGTTCTTC.

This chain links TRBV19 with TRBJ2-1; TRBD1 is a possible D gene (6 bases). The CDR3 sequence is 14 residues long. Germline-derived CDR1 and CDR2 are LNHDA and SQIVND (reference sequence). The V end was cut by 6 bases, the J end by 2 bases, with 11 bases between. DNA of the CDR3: TGTGCCAGTAGCTGGGACACAGCCTACAATGAGCAGTTCTTC. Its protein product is CASSWDTAYNEQFF.

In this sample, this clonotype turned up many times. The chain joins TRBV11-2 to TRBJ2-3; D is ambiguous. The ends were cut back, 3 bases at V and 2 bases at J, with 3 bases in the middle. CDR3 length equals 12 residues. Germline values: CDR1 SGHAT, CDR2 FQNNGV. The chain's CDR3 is CASSFITDTQYF. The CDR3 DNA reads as TGTGCCAGCAGCTTTATCACAGATACGCAGTATTTT.